This TCR beta chain was identified during a study of blood T cell repertoires in COVID-19. In the source study's methods: Reference gene primer amplification gave nucleated cell count estimates. Some clones are missing from TCRdb's copy, which holds only in-frame ones; the method was immunoSEQ multiplex PCR. V, J and clone size were drawn from that table, and D and trimming were deduced from the DNA. The sample contains more than 50,000 clones, 90% of which appear only once. CDR3 length: 12 residues. CDR1 KGHDR and CDR2 SFDVKD come from the germline V gene. Trimming cost V 7 bases and J 6 bases; bases outside gene matches: 4.

The sequence was obtained from a human donor in a cohort sampled during active COVID-19. The chain has TRBV24-1 and TRBJ2-7; 8 nucleotides agree with TRBD1. The sample comprised peripheral blood. CDR3: CATRDRVFEQYF. As DNA, the CDR3 is TGTGCCACCAGGGACAGGGTCTTCGAGCAGTACTTC.